This TCR beta chain derives from a study of regulatory T cells in long-lasting Graves disease (dated by TCRdb to the early 2020s). Study-level background: Persistent Graves' disease was defined as antithyroid drug treatment for over 5 years with persistently positive TSH receptor autoantibodies. Peripheral blood TCR sequencing and RNA sequencing compared persistent Graves' disease patients with newly diagnosed Graves' disease patients. The study was conducted in China and was registered as a clinical trial. TCR sequencing covered some 13 persistent and roughly 20 newly diagnosed Graves' disease patients, around 33 samples in total. On average, persistent Graves' disease patients in the clinical cohort had been on antithyroid drugs for about 10.3 years.

V loses 5 bases, J loses 1 base, and the germline ends lie 18 bases apart. Including cysteine and phenylalanine, the CDR3 has 17 amino acids. The sequence is cut down to CDR3 DNA, 51 bases in frame from base 1. General findings and caveats noted by the study authors: A larger number of public clonotypes was shared among persistent patients (fewer than 3,000) than among newly diagnosed patients (roughly 930). TRBV28, TRBJ1-2 and TRBJ2-5 were preferentially used in persistent disease, while TRBV20-1 and TRBJ2-1 were favored in newly diagnosed disease. The authors acknowledged the small sample size as a limitation that may reduce accuracy. Because the primary lesion, thyroid tissue, could not be accessed, the study looked at peripheral blood alone. Sequencing and analysis were limited to the TCR beta chain. Lower TCR Shannon entropy and fewer highly expanded clones were observed in persistent Graves' disease patients than in newly diagnosed patients, which suggested clonal expansion.

Explained via the paper, the time point label denotes: persistent/refractory GD, antithyroid drugs over 5 years with positive TRAb. For both TCR sequencing and RNA sequencing, RNA was extracted from PBMCs using TRIzol. The diagnosis of Graves' disease followed American Thyroid Association guidelines. Patients for the study were recruited at an endocrinology department in Xi'an, China. From each patient, about 9 milliliters of peripheral blood was collected into an EDTA anticoagulant tube. Ficoll Paque Plus density gradient separation was used to isolate PBMCs, and no further T cell sorting was done. RNA quality was checked with an Agilent 2100 Bioanalyzer and agarose gel, and concentration with a NanoDrop 2000. In this sample, this clonotype turned up many times. Its antigen remains unidentified. No base quality values were provided; no much bigger clone lies one nucleotide off. Library creation used multiplex PCR. Data came from an Illumina HiSeq 4000. TCR beta libraries were built with iRepertoire HTBI primers and Arm-PCR amplification of CDR3 regions. Before sequencing, the PCR products underwent gel purification. The paper's data handling went like this. Gene usage analysis of CDR3 amino acid clonotypes used the 62 TRBV and 14 TRBJ segments found across samples. Filtered high-quality paired reads were merged into contigs using COPE and FqMerger. BLAST was used to align contigs to IMGT TRBV, TRBD and TRBJ reference genes, and CDR3 was defined according to IMGT. Highly expanded clones were defined as clonotypes with a frequency above 0.1%. Shannon entropy served as the measure of repertoire diversity, while the Gini coefficient captured V-J evenness. A clonotype found in more than one individual was treated as public. In-frame beta chains were kept once TCRdb had trimmed the public reads at Q25 with fastp and called clones with MiXCR. Entries that share a CDR3 protein sequence are merged under the most common genes and DNA. The V and J calls follow TCRdb's processing rather than the paper's. The sample yields about 470,000 distinct CDR3 sequences; 20% to 25% were counted once. In total, the top ten clones hold about 7% of the sample.

The source material was peripheral blood mononuclear cells (PBMCs), sampled when the disease was refractory, from a patient treated with antithyroid drugs. The rearrangement joined TRBV12-3 or TRBV12-4 to TRBJ1-5; matching of 6 bases hints at TRBD1 as the D gene. The clonotype originates from a female donor with Graves disease. The CDR3 in this case is CASSLGVKGGSNQPQHF. The nucleotide sequence reads as follows: TGTGCCAGCAGTCTCGGGGTTAAGGGGGGCAGCAATCAGCCCCAGCATTTT.